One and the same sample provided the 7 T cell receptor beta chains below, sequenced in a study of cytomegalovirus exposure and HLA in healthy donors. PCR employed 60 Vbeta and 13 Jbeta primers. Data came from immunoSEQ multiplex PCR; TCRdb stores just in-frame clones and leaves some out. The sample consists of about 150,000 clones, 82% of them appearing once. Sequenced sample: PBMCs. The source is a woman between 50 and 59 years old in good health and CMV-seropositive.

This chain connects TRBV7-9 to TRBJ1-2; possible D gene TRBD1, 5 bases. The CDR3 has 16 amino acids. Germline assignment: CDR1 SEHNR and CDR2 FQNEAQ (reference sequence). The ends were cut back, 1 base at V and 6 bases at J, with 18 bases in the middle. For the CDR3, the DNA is TGTGCCAGCAGCTTAGGGGGCGAGGGACTATGGCATGGCTACACCTTC. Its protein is CASSLGGEGLWHGYTF.

CDR3 loop: CASSSEGGQPQHF. CDR3 coding DNA: TGCGCCAGCAGCTCCGAAGGGGGCCAGCCCCAGCATTTT. This chain connects TRBV5-1 to TRBJ1-5, with 7 bases identical to TRBD1. The CDR3 totals 13 residues. The V gene end was trimmed by 3 bases and the J gene end by 7 bases; junction bases not matched to a gene: 4. Germline CDR1 and CDR2: SGHRS and YFSETQ.

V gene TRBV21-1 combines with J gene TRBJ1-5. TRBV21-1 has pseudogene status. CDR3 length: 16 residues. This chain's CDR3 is CASSKAPITYNQPQHF. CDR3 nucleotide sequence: TGTGCCAGCAGCAAAGCCCCCATCACCTACAATCAGCCCCAGCATTTT.

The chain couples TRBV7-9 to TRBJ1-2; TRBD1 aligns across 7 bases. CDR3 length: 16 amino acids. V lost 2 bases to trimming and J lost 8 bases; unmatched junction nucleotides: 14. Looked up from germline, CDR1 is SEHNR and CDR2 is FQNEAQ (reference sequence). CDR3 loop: CASSLRAGGKDEGYTF. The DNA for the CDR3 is TGTGCCAGCAGCTTAAGGGCAGGGGGTAAGGATGAAGGCTACACCTTC.

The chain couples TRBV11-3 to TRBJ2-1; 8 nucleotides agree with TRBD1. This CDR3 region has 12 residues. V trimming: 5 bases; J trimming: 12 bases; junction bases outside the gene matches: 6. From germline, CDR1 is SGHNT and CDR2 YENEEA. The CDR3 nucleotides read TGTGCCAGCAGCGTTGGGACAGGAGTGCAGTTCTTC. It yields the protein CASSVGTGVQFF.

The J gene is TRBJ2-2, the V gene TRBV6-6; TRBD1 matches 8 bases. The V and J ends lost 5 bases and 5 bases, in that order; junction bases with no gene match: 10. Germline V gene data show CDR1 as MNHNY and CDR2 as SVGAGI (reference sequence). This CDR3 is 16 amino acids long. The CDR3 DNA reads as TGTGCCAGCAGTCCAGGAGACAGGGGCGCGACCGGGGAGCTGTTTTTT. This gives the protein CASSPGDRGATGELFF.

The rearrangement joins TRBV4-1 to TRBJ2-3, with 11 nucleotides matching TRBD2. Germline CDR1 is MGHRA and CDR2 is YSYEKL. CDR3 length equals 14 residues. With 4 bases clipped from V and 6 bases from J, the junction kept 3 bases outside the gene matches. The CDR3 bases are TGCGCCAGCAGCCTTCGACTAGCGGGGGATACGCAGTATTTT. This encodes CASSLRLAGDTQYF.